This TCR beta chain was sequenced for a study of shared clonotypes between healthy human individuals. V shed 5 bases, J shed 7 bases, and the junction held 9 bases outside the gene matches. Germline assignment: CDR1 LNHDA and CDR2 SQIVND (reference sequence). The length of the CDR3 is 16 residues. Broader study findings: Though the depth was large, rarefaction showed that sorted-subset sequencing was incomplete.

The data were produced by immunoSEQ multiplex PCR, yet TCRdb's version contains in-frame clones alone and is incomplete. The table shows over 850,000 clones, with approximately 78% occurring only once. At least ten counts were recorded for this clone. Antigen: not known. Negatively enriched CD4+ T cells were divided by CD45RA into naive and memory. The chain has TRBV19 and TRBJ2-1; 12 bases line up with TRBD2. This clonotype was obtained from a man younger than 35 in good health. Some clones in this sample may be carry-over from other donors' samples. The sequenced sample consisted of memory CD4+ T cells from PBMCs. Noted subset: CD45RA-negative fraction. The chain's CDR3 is CASSAQGLAGSNEQFF. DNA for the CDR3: TGTGCCAGTAGTGCCCAGGGACTAGCGGGCTCAAATGAGCAGTTCTTC.